The entry that follows covers one T cell receptor (beta chain) sequence. Assay used: immunoSEQ multiplex PCR; TCRdb lists only in-frame clones, some missing. The sample includes roughly 88,000 clones, roughly 90% of them seen just once. The length of the CDR3 is 13 residues. The V gene end was trimmed by 5 bases and the J gene end by 5 bases; junction bases not matched to a gene: 5. Germline V CDR1 and CDR2: MNHEY, SVGAGI. These data come from a study of T cell changes during pregnancy in multiple sclerosis. The TCR comes from a female donor with multiple sclerosis, enrolled in a pregnancy study. The specimen was peripheral blood, collected in the first trimester of pregnancy. V and J are TRBV6-5 and TRBJ1-2; 7 positions match TRBD1. The CDR3 sequence: CASSRDSLYGYTF. The CDR3 DNA follows: TGTGCCAGCAGTAGGGACAGCCTTTATGGCTACACCTTC.